Following are 14 T cell receptor beta chains from one sample sequenced in a study of shared clonotypes between healthy human individuals. CD45RO-negative CD8 cells positively selected for CCR7 made up the naive population, which excluded terminally differentiated effector memory CD45RA+ cells. Profiled with immunoSEQ multiplex PCR; TCRdb holds only in-frame clones, not every one. Of over 800,000 clones in the sample, almost 95% are singletons; the top ten hold about 25%. The material sequenced was naive CD8+ T cells sorted from blood. The receptor source for this set is a man aged 25-40 years in good health.

The V and J genes are TRBV29-1 and TRBJ2-7; D not certain. The CDR3 sequence is 12 residues long. V lost 1 base and J 1 base, leaving 5 bases between the germline ends. Germline V gives CDR1 SQVTM, CDR2 ANQGSEA. The CDR3 loop reads CSVEAESYEQYF. The CDR3 nucleotides are TGCAGCGTTGAAGCGGAATCCTACGAGCAGTACTTC.

This sequence joins TRBV7-2 and TRBJ2-1; D call uncertain. The V and J ends lost 0 bases and 0 bases respectively, with 9 bases between them. This CDR3 has 16 amino acids. Germline lookup yields CDR1 SGHTA and CDR2 FQGNSA. The CDR3 region is CASSLATPSSYNEQFF. The CDR3 DNA follows: TGTGCCAGCAGCTTAGCGACTCCCAGCTCCTACAATGAGCAGTTCTTC.

This clone was counted a single time. V and J are TRBV5-1 and TRBJ2-2, with 12 nucleotides matching TRBD2. CDR1 and CDR2 from the germline V gene are SGHRS and YFSETQ. CDR3 length: 20 amino acids. V gave up 5 bases and J gave up 2 bases; unmatched junction bases: 16. Written as DNA, the CDR3 is TGCGCCAGCAGTTCCGACAGCCGTTGGGGACTAGCGGGCAACACCGGGGAGCTGTTTTTT. This codes for CASSSDSRWGLAGNTGELFF.

V is TRBV11-2 and J is TRBJ2-3; 10 bases fit TRBD1. The V and J ends lost 2 bases and 2 bases, in that order; junction bases with no gene match: 13. The length of the CDR3 is 19 residues. The germline V gene encodes CDR1 SGHAT and CDR2 FQNNGV. CDR3 coding DNA: TGTGCCAGCAGCTTATTTGGGACAGGGGACTTACTCATCACAGATACGCAGTATTTT. Its translation is CASSLFGTGDLLITDTQYF.

The chain carries TRBV10-2 and TRBJ2-1, with 7 bases lining up with TRBD2. This CDR3 contains 18 residues. The germline gives CDR1 WSHSY, CDR2 SAAADI. V lost 2 bases and J lost 1; bases outside the gene matches: 11. CDR3 sequence: CASSEPSGTLTSYNEQFF. The CDR3 DNA reads as TGCGCCAGCAGTGAGCCTAGCGGCACCCTTACTTCCTACAATGAGCAGTTCTTC.

This chain joins TRBV6-1 and TRBJ1-5; possibly TRBD1 for D (5 bases). The CDR3 totals 12 residues. Trimming shortened V by 5 bases and J by 9 bases, and 11 bases separated the two germline ends. The V gene's germline CDR1 is MNHNS and CDR2 SASEGT. CDR3 loop: CASSPGPSPQHF. CDR3 coding DNA: TGTGCCAGCAGTCCGGGACCCTCGCCCCAGCATTTT.

CDR3 residues: CASSFGWSMNTEAFF. The CDR3 coding sequence is TGTGCCAGCAGTTTCGGGTGGTCCATGAACACTGAAGCTTTCTTT. This chain connects TRBV28 to TRBJ1-1; D is undetermined. V was cut by 3 bases and J by 0 bases, with 11 bases left in between. Germline V gene sequence: CDR1 MDHEN, CDR2 SYDVKM. This CDR3 region has 15 residues.

As for this clone: Other DNA variants within this sample encode the same CDR3. The V gene is TRBV4-1, the J gene TRBJ2-1; 7 nucleotides match TRBD2. The CDR3 runs 13 residues. V lost 0 bases and J lost 7; bases outside the gene matches: 0. Germline CDR1 MGHRA, CDR2 YSYEKL. CDR3 DNA sequence: TGCGCCAGCAGCCAAGAGGGAGGGAATGAGCAGTTCTTC. Translated, it gives CASSQEGGNEQFF.

The chain carries TRBV7-9 and TRBJ2-5; D not resolved. CDR1 SEHNR and CDR2 FQNEAQ come from the germline V gene (reference sequence). Trimming removed 2 bases at V and 3 bases at J, with 7 bases between. There are 13 residues in the CDR3. The CDR3 spells CASSLSEEETQYF. In DNA form, the CDR3 reads TGTGCCAGCAGCTTATCGGAAGAAGAGACCCAGTACTTC.

The V and J genes are TRBV6-5 and TRBJ2-7; perhaps TRBD2 as D (6 bases). The germline gives CDR1 MNHEY, CDR2 SVGAGI. Deletions cut 10 bases from V and 3 bases from J, with 7 bases between. CDR3 length: 10 residues. Here the CDR3 DNA reads TGTGCCACCGGGAGCTACGAGCAGTACTTC. It specifies CATGSYEQYF.

The rearrangement links TRBV2 to TRBJ2-3, with D uncertain. V lost 10 bases to trimming and J lost 2 bases, with 13 bases between them. CDR3 length: 13 residues. Germline lookup yields CDR1 SNHLY and CDR2 FYNNEI. DNA for the CDR3: TGTGCCAACCCTCTGGGCGCCACAGATACGCAGTATTTT. Translation: CANPLGATDTQYF.

The chain carries TRBV27 and TRBJ1-4, with a possible D match to TRBD1 (6 bases). The CDR3 has 13 amino acids. Trimming cost V 5 bases and J 8 bases, with 12 bases left between them. The germline gives CDR1 MNHEY, CDR2 SMNVEV (reference sequence). In DNA form, the CDR3 reads TGTGCCAGCAGTGTAACAGGGCCGGAAAAACTGTTTTTT. Amino acid sequence: CASSVTGPEKLFF.

The rearrangement links TRBV6-1 to TRBJ1-5; no firm D call. The CDR3 loop spans 16 amino acids. V was clipped by 1 base and J by 0 bases, with 10 bases between them. CDR1 MNHNS and CDR2 SASEGT come from the germline V gene. CDR3 in amino acids: CASSEGNSFSNQPQHF. CDR3 sequence (DNA): TGTGCCAGCAGTGAAGGTAACAGCTTTAGCAATCAGCCCCAGCATTTT.

A word on this clone: This same CDR3 is encoded by further DNA sequences in the sample. V usage is TRBV30 and J usage is TRBJ1-1; D possibly corresponds to TRBD1 (5 bases). The germline V gene encodes CDR1 GTSNPN and CDR2 SVGIG (reference sequence). This CDR3 region has 11 residues. The V gene lost 0 bases and the J gene lost 8 bases, with 7 bases spanning the gap. CDR3: CAWSVGEEAFF. CDR3 nucleotides: TGTGCCTGGAGTGTGGGGGAGGAAGCTTTCTTT.